This T cell receptor beta chain came from a study of T cell responses to AZD1222 COVID-19 vaccine. Study findings and constraints: The CD4 TCRs associated with vaccination extended across spike and predominated at 160-218 and 743-854. Two AZD1222 doses significantly raised spike-specific TCR breadth and depth over controls.

As for this clone: The antigen is not known.

In germline, CDR1 is SEHNR, CDR2 FQNEAQ (reference sequence). J gave up 0 bases and V 2 bases, and 3 bases lay outside the gene matches. The length of the CDR3 is 15 residues. TCRdb's table, derived via immunoSEQ multiplex PCR, lists solely in-frame clones and lacks some. The repertoire holds 100,000 to 150,000 clones, with more than 90% as singletons. J is TRBJ1-1 and V is TRBV7-9; 7 positions match TRBD1. The sample was peripheral blood, taken 28 days after the second AZD1222 dose. This receptor was identified in an adult who received the AZD1222 COVID-19 vaccine. The CDR3, as DNA: TGTGCCAGCAGCTTAAGGGGGCGAGTGAACACTGAAGCTTTCTTT. Its protein product is CASSLRGRVNTEAFF.